This T cell receptor beta chain appears in the sequencing data of a study of T cells after yellow fever vaccination. Study-wide results and caveats: Post-booster repertoires again held most primary-vaccination clones (roughly 96% CD4, roughly 88% CD8).

MiXCR, run by TCRdb on the 5' RACE reads, gives a single entry per CDR3 protein. The sample gives over 85,000 distinct CDR3 sequences, 7.5% to 10% of which show up once; about 15% is in the top ten. This CDR3 region has 12 residues. The germline gives CDR1 PRHDT, CDR2 FYEKMQ (reference sequence). Many counts were recorded for this clonotype. One junction end does not reproduce the germline sequence, and a read error may be involved. The clonotype comes from a man aged 18 to 29 who received the YFV17D yellow fever vaccine. The chain links TRBV13 to TRBJ2-1, with a tentative D call TRBD2 (6 bases). Sequencing was performed on CD8+ T cells not binding an NS4B(214-222) dextramer, sorted from PBMCs, taken less than 18 days after the first yellow fever vaccination. The chain's CDR3 is CASSWGVGLPGF. CDR3 DNA: TGTGCCAGCAGCTGGGGGGTCGGACTACCGGGCTTC.